Included here is one T cell receptor beta chain sequence, with context. Its antigen is currently unknown. The record originates from a study of cytomegalovirus exposure and HLA in healthy donors. Study-level results: TCR beta V segments were, for the most part, productive about 87% or about 30% of the time in an earlier analysis.

Germline V lookup: CDR1 SGHNT, CDR2 YYREEE (reference sequence). V dropped 2 bases and J dropped 4 bases, with 9 bases sitting between them. The CDR3 totals 13 residues. Amplification used 60 Vbeta primers and 13 Jbeta primers. The assay was immunoSEQ multiplex PCR, and TCRdb's table has in-frame clones only and misses some. This table holds about 200,000 clones, roughly 70% found once. The clonotype comes from a young woman in good health and CMV-seronegative. The chain couples TRBV5-4 to TRBJ2-5; no clear D gene. The specimen sequenced was PBMCs. CDR3: CASSFTGSETQYF. CDR3 coding DNA: TGTGCCAGCAGCTTTACCGGTTCAGAGACCCAGTACTTC.